The clone carrying this TCR beta chain was seen only a few times. Antigen specificity is unknown. The data were taken from a study of T cell repertoires in cytomegalovirus infection. Study at large: A matching HLA type, together with CMV infection, was signaled by public TCR beta signatures.

Study observations and caveats: HLA-C-restricted CMV clonotypes gave the most frequent clonotype in two of eight donors. Identification of carriers of CMV plus the relevant HLA was performed using cumulative public TCR beta family frequency.

Unmatched junction bases numbered 13, after V lost 0 bases and J lost 8 bases. The CDR3 is made up of 16 amino acids. Germline loops: CDR1 DFQATT, CDR2 SNEGSKA (reference sequence). TCRdb recomputed calls from the reads with MiXCR, one row per CDR3 protein. The sample comprises 250,000 to 300,000 distinct CDR3 sequences, approximately 17% of which are singletons, and approximately 51% rests with the top ten. The specimen sequenced was CD8+ T cells from PBMCs. The receptor comes from a human donor in good health (CMV status not recorded). Some clones in this sample may be carry-over from other donors' samples. The J gene is TRBJ2-3, the V gene TRBV20-1; 8 bases agree with TRBD2. CDR3: CSARDGTGGRIGTQYF. In nucleotides, the CDR3 is TGCAGTGCTAGAGATGGGACGGGGGGGCGAATAGGTACGCAGTATTTT.